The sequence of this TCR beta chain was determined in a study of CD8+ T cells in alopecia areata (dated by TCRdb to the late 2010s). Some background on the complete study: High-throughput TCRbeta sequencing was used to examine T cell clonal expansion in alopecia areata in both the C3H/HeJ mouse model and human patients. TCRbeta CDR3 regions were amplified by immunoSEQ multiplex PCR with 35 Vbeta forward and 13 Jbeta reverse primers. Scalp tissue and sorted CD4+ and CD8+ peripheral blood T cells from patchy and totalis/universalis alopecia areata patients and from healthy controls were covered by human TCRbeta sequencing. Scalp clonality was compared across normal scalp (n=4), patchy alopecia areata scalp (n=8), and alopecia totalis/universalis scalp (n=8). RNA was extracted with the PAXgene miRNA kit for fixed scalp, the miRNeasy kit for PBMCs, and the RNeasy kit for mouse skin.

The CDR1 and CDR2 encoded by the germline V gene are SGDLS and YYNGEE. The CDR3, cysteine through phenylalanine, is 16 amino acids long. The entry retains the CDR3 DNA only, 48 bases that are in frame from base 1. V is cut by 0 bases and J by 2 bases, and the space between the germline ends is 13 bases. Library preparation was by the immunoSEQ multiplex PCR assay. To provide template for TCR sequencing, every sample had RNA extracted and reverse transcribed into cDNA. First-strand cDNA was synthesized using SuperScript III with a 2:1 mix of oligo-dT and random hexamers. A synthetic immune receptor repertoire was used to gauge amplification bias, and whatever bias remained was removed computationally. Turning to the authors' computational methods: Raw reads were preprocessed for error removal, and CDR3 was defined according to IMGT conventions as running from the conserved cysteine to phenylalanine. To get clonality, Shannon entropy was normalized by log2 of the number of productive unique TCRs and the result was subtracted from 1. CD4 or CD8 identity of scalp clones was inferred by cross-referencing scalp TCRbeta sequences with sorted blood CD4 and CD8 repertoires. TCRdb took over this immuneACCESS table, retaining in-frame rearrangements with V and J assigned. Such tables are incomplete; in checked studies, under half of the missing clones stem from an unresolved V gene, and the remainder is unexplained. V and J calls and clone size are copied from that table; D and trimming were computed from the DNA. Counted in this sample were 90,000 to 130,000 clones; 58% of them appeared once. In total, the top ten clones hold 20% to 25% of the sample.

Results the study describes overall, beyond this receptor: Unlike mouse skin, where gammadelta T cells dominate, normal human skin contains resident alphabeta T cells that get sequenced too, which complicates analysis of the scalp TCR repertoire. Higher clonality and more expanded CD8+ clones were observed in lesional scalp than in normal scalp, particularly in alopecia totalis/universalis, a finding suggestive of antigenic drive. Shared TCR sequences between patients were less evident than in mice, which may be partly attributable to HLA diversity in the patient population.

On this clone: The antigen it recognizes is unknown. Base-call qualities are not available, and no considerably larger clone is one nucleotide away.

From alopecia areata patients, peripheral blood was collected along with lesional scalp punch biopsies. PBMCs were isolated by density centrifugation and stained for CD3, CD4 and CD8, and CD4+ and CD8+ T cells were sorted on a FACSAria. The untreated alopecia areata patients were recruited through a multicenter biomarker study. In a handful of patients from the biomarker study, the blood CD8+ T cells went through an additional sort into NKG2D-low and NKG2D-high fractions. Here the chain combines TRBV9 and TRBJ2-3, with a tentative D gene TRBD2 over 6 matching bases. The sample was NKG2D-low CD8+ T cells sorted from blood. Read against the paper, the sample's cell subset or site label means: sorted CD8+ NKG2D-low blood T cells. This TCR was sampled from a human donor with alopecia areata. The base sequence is TGTGCCAGCAGCGTAGGGAATAGCGGAGACACAGATACGCAGTATTTT. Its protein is CASSVGNSGDTDTQYF.